This entry concerns a single TCR beta chain. Antigen unknown. The CDR3 is 15 residues long. Unmatched junction bases numbered 2, after V lost 1 base and J lost 4 bases. Random-hexamer reverse transcription was applied to roughly 0.5 to 1 ug RNA. MiXCR, run by TCRdb on the immunoSEQ multiplex PCR reads, gives a single entry per CDR3 protein. The sample yields approximately 210,000 distinct CDR3 sequences, about 95% seen once. This entry belongs to a study of CD8 T cells in Susac syndrome. Background on the study: When their blood was taken, patients with Susac syndrome were therapy-naive, taking corticosteroids, or taking intravenous immunoglobulin alone. Study results and limitations: Regarding the TCR sequencing and HLA analysis, the study admitted that a relatively small number of individuals were involved.

Peripheral blood CD8+ and CD4+ T cells were profiled by TCR beta sequencing. The material sequenced was CD4+ T cells from PBMCs. The clonotype was recovered from a human donor with Susac syndrome. The rearrangement links TRBV12-3 or TRBV12-4 to TRBJ1-5, with 9 positions matching TRBD1. CDR3 sequence reads: CASSLGTGANQPQHF. The CDR3 DNA reads TGTGCCAGCAGTTTAGGGACAGGGGCAAATCAGCCCCAGCATTTT.